This TCR beta chain was documented in a study of blood T cells in healthy people across ages. The CDR3 has 16 amino acids. Trimming took 1 base from V and 5 from J, leaving 15 bases between them. Germline V gene lookup returns CDR1 LNHNV and CDR2 YYDKDF (reference sequence). Details on this clonotype: Its antigen is currently unknown.

Alongside a J-beta primer mix, a sample-barcoded 5' primer served in a second PCR lasting roughly 6 to 12 cycles. Every individual sample yielded 2.5 million or more paired-end reads (each containing CDR3). Via MiXCR, TCRdb re-called the 5' RACE reads, giving one row per CDR3 protein. The data contain approximately 790,000 distinct CDR3 sequences, under 80% of them singletons. Total RNA, at least 5 micrograms per sample, was extracted from PBMCs. Findings of the study overall: Researchers deemed the diversity estimates from one million T cells underestimates.

This rearrangement joins TRBV15 to TRBJ2-1; D not certain. Sequencing was performed on blood. The sequence was collected from a man aged 30-40 years in good health. CDR3 loop: CATSRAGQAPHNEQFF. In DNA form, the CDR3 reads TGTGCCACCAGCAGAGCCGGGCAGGCCCCCCACAATGAGCAGTTCTTC.